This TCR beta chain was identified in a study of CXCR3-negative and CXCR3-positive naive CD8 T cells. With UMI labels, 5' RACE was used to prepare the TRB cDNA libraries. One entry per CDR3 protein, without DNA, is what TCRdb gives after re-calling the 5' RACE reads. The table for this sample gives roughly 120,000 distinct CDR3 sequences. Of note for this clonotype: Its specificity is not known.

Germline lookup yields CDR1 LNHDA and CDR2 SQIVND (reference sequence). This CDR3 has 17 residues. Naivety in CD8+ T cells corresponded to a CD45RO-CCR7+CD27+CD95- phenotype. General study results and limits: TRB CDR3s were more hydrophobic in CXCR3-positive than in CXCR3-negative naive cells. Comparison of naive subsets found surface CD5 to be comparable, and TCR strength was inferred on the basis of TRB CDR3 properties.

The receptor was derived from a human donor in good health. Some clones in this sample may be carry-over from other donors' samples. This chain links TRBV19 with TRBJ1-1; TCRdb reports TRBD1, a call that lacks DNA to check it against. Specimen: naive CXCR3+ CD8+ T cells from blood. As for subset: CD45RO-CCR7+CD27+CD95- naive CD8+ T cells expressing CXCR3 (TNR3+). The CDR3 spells CASSILPGQGVLTEAFF. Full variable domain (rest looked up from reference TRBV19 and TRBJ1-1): DGGITQSPKYLFRKEGQNVTLSCEQNLNHDAMYWYRQDPGQGLRLIYYSQIVNDFQKGDIAEGYSVSREKKESFPLTVTSAQKNPTAFYLCASSILPGQGVLTEAFFGQGTRLTVV.